What follows are 20 T cell receptor beta chains derived from one specimen sequenced in a study of B cell selection in AIRE deficiency. Sequencing was performed with immunoSEQ multiplex PCR; in TCRdb, only in-frame clones are kept and a portion is missing. The sample includes around 26,000 clones, about 90% seen only once; the top ten take around 1.1%. Regulatory T cells were sorted as CD4+CD25hiCD127low/negative cells. The sample was CD4+CD25+ Tregs sorted from PBMCs. The receptors were sampled from a human donor in good health.

The rearrangement links TRBV18 to TRBJ1-3; TRBD1 is a possible D gene (5 bases). CDR1 is KGHSH, CDR2 LQKENI, per germline. The CDR3 sequence is 14 residues long. Trimming left V 2 bases short and J 3 bases short, with 8 bases between. The chain's CDR3 is CASSPSRDGNTIYF. The CDR3 DNA reads TGTGCCAGCTCACCATCCAGGGATGGAAACACCATATATTTT.

This chain links TRBV6-1 with TRBJ1-1, with 7 bases matching TRBD1. The ends lost 1 base at V and 11 bases at J; junction bases unmatched: 1. Germline CDR1 is MNHNS and CDR2 is SASEGT. The CDR3 contains 11 residues. The DNA for the CDR3 is TGTGCCAGCAGTGAAGGGGACAGCGCTTTCTTT. Amino acids: CASSEGDSAFF.

The rearrangement joins TRBV9 to TRBJ2-1; tentatively, D is TRBD1 (6 bases). Germline lookup yields CDR1 SGDLS and CDR2 YYNGEE. The CDR3 loop spans 18 amino acids. V shed 0 bases and J shed 3 bases, with 19 bases lying between them. The CDR3 spells CASSVATQGGYFYNEQFF. In DNA form, the CDR3 reads TGTGCCAGCAGCGTAGCTACACAGGGTGGGTATTTCTACAATGAGCAGTTCTTC.

The chain recombines TRBV6-5 with TRBJ2-7; D possibly uses TRBD1 or TRBD2 (6 bases each). V was trimmed by 0 bases and J by 6 bases, leaving 12 bases between them. This CDR3 is built from 14 residues. The germline V gene encodes CDR1 MNHEY and CDR2 SVGAGI. The CDR3 DNA reads TGTGCCAGCAGTTACTCTGGGGGGCCGGGCGAGCAGTACTTC. It is translated as CASSYSGGPGEQYF.

The V and J genes are TRBV6-5 and TRBJ2-1; D remains ambiguous. This CDR3 has 14 residues. Trimming left V 4 bases short and J 5 bases short, with 12 bases between. Germline lookup yields CDR1 MNHEY and CDR2 SVGAGI. The CDR3: CASSSVSWNNEQFF. The CDR3 nucleotides are TGTGCCAGCAGTTCTGTTAGCTGGAACAATGAGCAGTTCTTC.

The sample holds one count of this clone. The chain couples TRBV6-5 to TRBJ1-1; a weak D match, TRBD1 (5 bases). The CDR3 consists of 14 residues. Trimming took 8 bases from V and 4 from J, leaving 17 bases between them. Germline assignment: CDR1 MNHEY and CDR2 SVGAGI. CDR3 in amino acids: CASGRGPGVTEAFF. CDR3 DNA: TGTGCCAGCGGGCGGGGCCCCGGGGTCACTGAAGCTTTCTTT.

CDR3 residues: CATSREGGQGGDEQFF. The CDR3 DNA sequence: TGTGCCACCAGCAGAGAAGGTGGACAGGGAGGAGATGAGCAGTTCTTC. This chain links TRBV15 with TRBJ2-1, with TRBD1 matching over 8 bases. The J segment lost 8 bases and the V segment lost 0 bases, leaving 9 bases of the junction unmatched. The CDR3 consists of 16 residues. Germline CDR1 is LNHNV and CDR2 is YYDKDF (reference sequence).

The CDR3 bases are TGTGCCAGCAGCTTCCGGGACTCAGTATCGGTATCTGGCTACACCTTC. Amino acids: CASSFRDSVSVSGYTF. The J gene is TRBJ1-2, the V gene TRBV7-8, with D tentatively TRBD1 (5 bases). Trimming took 3 bases from V and 7 from J, leaving 21 bases between them. CDR3 length equals 16 residues. CDR1 SGHVS and CDR2 FQNEAQ come from the germline V gene.

The count of this clone is one. The chain employs TRBV7-6 and TRBJ2-7; TRBD2 aligns across 9 bases. The CDR3 has 15 residues. In germline, CDR1 is SGHVS, CDR2 FNYEAQ. The ends lost 1 base at V and 6 bases at J; junction bases unmatched: 7. For the CDR3, the DNA is TGTGCCAGCAGCTTAGGGAGGCGGGGGGGCTCCGAGCAGTACTTC. Translation gives CASSLGRRGGSEQYF.

V usage is TRBV9 and J usage is TRBJ1-3; D is undetermined. The CDR3 runs 12 residues. Trimming removed 4 bases from V and 1 base from J, with 3 bases in between. The germline CDR1 and CDR2 sequences are SGDLS and YYNGEE. The CDR3 sequence: CASSFSGNTIYF. CDR3 nucleotides: TGTGCCAGCAGCTTTTCTGGAAACACCATATATTTT.

The chain employs TRBV6-1 and TRBJ2-7; D gene uncertain. Germline CDR1 and CDR2: MNHNS and SASEGT. The CDR3 sequence is 13 residues long. V lost 2 bases, J lost 3 bases, and 8 bases lay in between. CDR3 protein: CASSETDLYEQYF. As DNA, the CDR3 is TGTGCCAGCAGTGAAACCGATCTCTACGAGCAGTACTTC.

The chain couples TRBV19 to TRBJ1-5; D gene ambiguous. Germline CDR1 LNHDA, CDR2 SQIVND (reference sequence). V was cut by 5 bases and J by 4 bases, with 15 bases left in between. CDR3 length: 15 amino acids. CDR3 nucleotides: TGTGCCAGTAGTTTGCCAGACGGGGTGAATCAGCCCCAGCATTTT. Amino acid sequence: CASSLPDGVNQPQHF. Looking up the rest from reference TRBV19 and TRBJ1-5 gives the full variable domain: DGGITQSPKYLFRKEGQNVTLSCEQNLNHDAMYWYRQDPGQGLRLIYYSQIVNDFQKGDIAEGYSVSREKKESFPLTVTSAQKNPTAFYLCASSLPDGVNQPQHFGDGTRLSIL.

This clone has just a few counts. The chain couples TRBV7-9 to TRBJ1-4, with D perhaps matching TRBD1 (6 bases). The CDR3 is made up of 15 amino acids. V was cut by 5 bases and J by 8 bases, with 18 bases left in between. Germline V gene sequence: CDR1 SEHNR, CDR2 FQNEAQ (reference sequence). The CDR3 region is CASSPGVATGEKLFF. Written as DNA, the CDR3 is TGTGCCAGCAGCCCAGGGGTGGCCACGGGGGAAAAACTGTTTTTT.

This sequence joins TRBV2 and TRBJ1-5; D uncertain. CDR3 length: 14 residues. V gave up 6 bases and J gave up 3 bases, with 12 bases separating them. CDR1 SNHLY and CDR2 FYNNEI come from the germline V gene. In DNA, the CDR3 is TGTGCCAGCAGGGAAAGAGGCGCCAATCAGCCCCAGCATTTT. Its translation: CASRERGANQPQHF. The variable domain in full, completed from reference TRBV2 and TRBJ1-5, reads EPEVTQTPSHQVTQMGQEVILRCVPISNHLYFYWYRQILGQKVEFLVSFYNNEISEKSEIFDDQFSVERPDGSNFTLKIRSTKLEDSAMYFCASRERGANQPQHFGDGTRLSIL.

This clone was picked up one time. The CDR3 coding sequence is TGCGCCAGCAGCTTGGGCCAACGACAAGGTTCTGGAAACACCATATATTTT. This codes for CASSLGQRQGSGNTIYF. The chain combines TRBV5-1 with TRBJ1-3; D unresolved. Trimming took off 0 bases at V and 1 base at J, with 14 bases between the two ends. Germline CDR1 reads SGHRS; CDR2 reads YFSETQ. This CDR3 spans 17 amino acids.

The gene calls are TRBV11-2 and TRBJ1-2; D remains ambiguous. Germline CDR1 and CDR2: SGHAT and FQNNGV. Trimming removed 0 bases from V and 0 bases from J, with 14 bases in between. The CDR3 covers 17 residues. CDR3 nucleotides: TGTGCCAGCAGCTTAGATGCGGCGCGGCGATCTAACTATGGCTACACCTTC. The encoded protein is CASSLDAARRSNYGYTF.

Here the CDR3 reads CASSPPGVTEAFF. The DNA of the CDR3 is TGTGCCAGCAGCCCTCCGGGGGTCACTGAAGCTTTCTTT. The chain has TRBV9 and TRBJ1-1, with D tentatively TRBD1 (5 bases). CDR3 length equals 13 residues. Germline assignment: CDR1 SGDLS and CDR2 YYNGEE. V was cut by 4 bases and J by 4 bases, with 11 bases left in between. Filled out from reference TRBV9 and TRBJ1-1, the complete variable domain reads DSGVTQTPKHLITATGQRVTLRCSPRSGDLSVYWYQQSLDQGLQFLIQYYNGEERAKGNILERFSAQQFPDLHSELNLSSLELGDSALYFCASSPPGVTEAFFGQGTRLTVV.

The CDR3 protein is CASSFDNPNTEAFF. The CDR3 DNA sequence: TGTGCCAGCAGCTTCGACAACCCGAACACTGAAGCTTTCTTT. The gene calls are TRBV11-2 and TRBJ1-1; D remains unclear. With 3 bases removed from V and 1 base from J, the gap between germline ends came to 9 bases. The CDR3 is 14 residues long. Germline CDR1 is SGHAT and CDR2 is FQNNGV.

The rearrangement links TRBV18 to TRBJ1-1, with TRBD1 matching 7 bases. The V segment lost 6 bases and the J segment 3 bases; nucleotides outside the gene matches: 4. Per germline, CDR1 KGHSH and CDR2 LQKENI. The CDR3 extends over 13 amino acids. CDR3 residues: CASSRGRDTEAFF. The CDR3, as DNA: TGTGCCAGCTCGAGGGGGCGCGACACTGAAGCTTTCTTT.

This clone was recorded only once. This chain connects TRBV11-2 to TRBJ1-2; perhaps TRBD1 as D (6 bases). The CDR3 covers 17 residues. Germline V gene lookup returns CDR1 SGHAT and CDR2 FQNNGV. The V gene lost 1 base and the J gene lost 4 bases, with 19 bases spanning the gap. In DNA, the CDR3 is TGTGCCAGCAGCTTAGTTGACAGGTCCGCAACCCCCTATGGCTACACCTTC. This translates into CASSLVDRSATPYGYTF.